This paragraph covers one T cell receptor (beta chain) sequence. No cognate antigen has been identified for it. One base away there is no much larger clone; base qualities are not given. Each collaborating institution followed its own protocols to collect whole blood in K2EDTA tubes. Collaborator samples were shipped for TCRbeta analysis as frozen whole blood, isolated PBMCs, or DNA extracted from either sample type. Trimming costs V 1 base and J 2 bases, and their ends lie 13 bases apart. From its cysteine to its phenylalanine, the CDR3 spans 16 amino acids. Only the CDR3 part of the read is kept: 48 bases, read in frame from the first base. The germline V gene encodes CDR1 SGHDT and CDR2 YYEEEE. TCRbeta CDR3 regions were amplified from genomic DNA by means of the immunoSEQ Assay, a bias-controlled multiplex PCR. The study's own analysis went as follows. The number of nucleated cells in each sample was estimated by amplification of reference gene primers within the assay. Sequence reads were collapsed and filtered to measure the absolute abundance of every unique TCRbeta CDR3 rearrangement. Productive Simpson clonality was computed per sample as the square root of Simpson's diversity index over productive rearrangements. The source is immuneACCESS, and TCRdb retained only in-frame sequences with V and J called. Part of the clones is not carried over; for the studies checked, unresolved V genes explain less than half of this, and the remainder is unexplained. V and J calls plus clone size are reproduced from that table; the DNA served to infer D and trimming. The sample includes some 150,000 clones, with 78% observed a single time. The top ten hold approximately 15% of the sample.

This sample was taken from a study of blood T cell repertoires in COVID-19 (dated by TCRdb to the early 2020s). Looking at the study overall: The collaborator samples originated in the United States, Italy and Spain and spanned the acute and convalescent phases of COVID-19. Samples came from the ongoing ImmuneRACE study (first 160 participants) plus 1,254 subjects from 6 global collaborators. HLA class I and class II types, where available, came from metadata supplied by the sample provider rather than from assay-based typing. The repertoires were made available in a free public database intended to serve as a resource for research on the immune response to SARS-CoV-2. The material from the prospective study consisted of cDNA or gDNA derived from T cells, B-cell-depleted T cells, or PBMCs. Deeply sampled blood TCRbeta repertoires from subjects exposed to, actively infected with, or recovered from COVID-19 were included in the dataset. Sample metadata almost always included a de-identified subject ID, COVID-19 status, age in years and sex.

What the study reported, not specific to this receptor: The amount of clinical and demographic metadata varied by source and participant and was provided uncurated.

The sequenced sample was peripheral blood. This TCR derives from an elderly woman with acute or convalescent COVID-19. The rearranged chain carries TRBV5-6 and TRBJ1-5; too little of a D gene remains to name it. The CDR3 sequence is CASSLWAGSGNQPQHF. The DNA is as follows: TGTGCCAGCAGCTTGTGGGCAGGTAGCGGCAATCAGCCCCAGCATTTT.